The clone carrying this TCR beta chain was counted between two and nine times. Its target is unknown. The V end was cut by 8 bases, the J end by 5 bases, with 17 bases between. The CDR3 extends over 14 amino acids. Germline V gene lookup returns CDR1 SGHTS and CDR2 YDEGEE. Clones were read by immunoSEQ multiplex PCR, and TCRdb kept only the in-frame ones, dropping some. The table shows under 150,000 clones, with around four fifths occurring only once. The record originates from a study of identifying expanded T cells in peripheral blood. Findings and caveats of the study: Clone count variance between roughly 2-week samples rose with total template count.

The chain carries TRBV5-8 and TRBJ2-1; D may be TRBD2 (6 bases). The source is a person between 18 and 75 years old in good health. Specimen: blood. The CDR3, as DNA: TGTGCCAGTCAGACGGGGGTAGGAAACAATGAGCAGTTCTTC. Protein product: CASQTGVGNNEQFF.